These T cell receptor beta chains were read from a single sample in a study of blood T cell repertoires in COVID-19. Assay: immunoSEQ multiplex PCR; the TCRdb copy retains only in-frame clones and omits some. The repertoire holds around 180,000 clones, with around 85% as singletons. Source material: peripheral blood. The receptors derive from a human donor with active or convalescent COVID-19. The donor label of this sample is uncertain. The CDR3 runs from the conserved cysteine through the conserved F or W. A D gene is named only where the DNA matches it firmly. Clone size, where shown, is once, few, many, or a class for clones that have expanded.

size	J	length	V	D	DNA	CDR3
.	TRBJ2-7	15	TRBV9	TRBD1	TGTGCCAGCAGCGGCGATACGGGACAGAACTACGAGCAGTACTTC	CASSGDTGQNYEQYF
.	TRBJ1-1	13	TRBV25-1	.	TGTGCCAGCAGTGAAACGAGGAACACTGAAGCTTTCTTT	CASSETRNTEAFF
.	TRBJ2-5	19	TRBV11-3	TRBD2	TGTGCCAGCAGCTTAGTACGCCTAGCGGGAGAATCCCGCCGGGAGACCCAGTACTTC	CASSLVRLAGESRRETQYF
.	TRBJ2-7	15	TRBV6-5	TRBD1	TGTGCCAGCAGAGCGTGGACAGGGGGTCCCTACGAGCAGTACTTC	CASRAWTGGPYEQYF
.	TRBJ1-3	15	TRBV5-6	.	TGTGCCAGCAGCTCCCGACTTAGCTCTGGAAACACCATATATTTT	CASSSRLSSGNTIYF
.	TRBJ2-7	13	TRBV4-1	TRBD1	TGCGCCAGCAGCCCTACAGGGGGCCAAGAGCAGTACTTC	CASSPTGGQEQYF
.	TRBJ2-1	15	TRBV27	.	TGTGCCAGCAGTTTAGGCGGGACCCCCTACAATGAGCAGTTCTTC	CASSLGGTPYNEQFF
.	TRBJ2-5	16	TRBV11-3	.	TGTGCCAGCAGCCCAAGTCCCGGGAGTGCTATGGAGACCCAGTACTTC	CASSPSPGSAMETQYF
.	TRBJ2-2	17	TRBV24-1	TRBD2	TGTGCCACCAGTGATCCTAGCGGGATATCGAACACCGGGGAGCTGTTTTTT	CATSDPSGISNTGELFF
.	TRBJ1-1	12	TRBV28	.	TGTGCCAGCAGTTCCCTTTTCACTGAAGCTTTCTTT	CASSSLFTEAFF
.	TRBJ1-3	14	TRBV25-1	TRBD1	TGTGCCAGCAGGGTGGGACAGGGGGGAAACACCATATATTTT	CASRVGQGGNTIYF
.	TRBJ1-1	14	TRBV11-2	.	TGTGCCAGCAGGGACAGCGTTATGAACACTGAAGCTTTCTTT	CASRDSVMNTEAFF
.	TRBJ2-2	13	TRBV19	.	TGTGCCAGCGCGGCCTTCGGAAGCGGGGAGCTGTTTTTT	CASAAFGSGELFF
.	TRBJ2-7	14	TRBV5-4	.	TGTGCCAGCAGCCTTAGCGGAGGTTCCTACGAGCAGTACTTC	CASSLSGGSYEQYF
.	TRBJ1-4	15	TRBV2	TRBD1	TGTGCCAGCAGATACGCAGGGGGCGAGGGTGAAAAACTGTTTTTT	CASRYAGGEGEKLFF
.	TRBJ2-3	16	TRBV3-1/TRBV3-2	TRBD1	TGTGCCAGCAGCCAACGGACAGGGGGATTGACAGATACGCAGTATTTT	CASSQRTGGLTDTQYF
.	TRBJ1-2	14	TRBV7-2	TRBD1	TGTGCCAGCAGCCCCCGGACAGGGAACTATGGCTACACCTTC	CASSPRTGNYGYTF
once	TRBJ1-6	16	TRBV7-3	.	TGTGCCAGCAGCCGCCGCGGATCCTCCTATAATTCACCCCTCCACTTT	CASSRRGSSYNSPLHF
.	TRBJ2-1	15	TRBV28	TRBD1	TGTGCCAGCAGTTCGCCGGGACAGGGTGGCGGTGAGCAGTTCTTC	CASSSPGQGGGEQFF
.	TRBJ2-2	12	TRBV11-3	.	TGTGCCAGCAGTCCCTTCGGCGGGGAGCTGTTTTTT	CASSPFGGELFF
.	TRBJ2-7	16	TRBV3-1/TRBV3-2	TRBD2	TGTGCCAGCAGCCCCTTCCTAGCGGGAGGGCTCGACGAGCAGTACTTC	CASSPFLAGGLDEQYF
once	TRBJ2-2	14	TRBV2	.	TGTGCCAGCATTAATAGGGGCTTTGGCGGGGAGCTGTTTTTT	CASINRGFGGELFF
.	TRBJ2-7	15	TRBV4-1	TRBD2	TGCGCCAGCAGCCAAGGACTAGCAGGGTCCTACGAGCAGTACTTC	CASSQGLAGSYEQYF
.	TRBJ2-5	15	TRBV18	.	TGTGCCAGCTCACCAACGAACAGGGTGGTAGAGACCCAGTACTTC	CASSPTNRVVETQYF
.	TRBJ2-2	15	TRBV10-3	TRBD1	TGTGCCATCAGTGAGCCAGGGGGCAACACCGGGGAGCTGTTTTTT	CAISEPGGNTGELFF
.	TRBJ1-5	15	TRBV18	TRBD1	TGTGCCAGCTCCCTCCGGGACAGCAGCAATCAGCCCCAGCATTTT	CASSLRDSSNQPQHF
.	TRBJ1-2	12	TRBV12-3/TRBV12-4	.	TGTGCCAGCAGTTTATGGACAGATGGCTACACCTTC	CASSLWTDGYTF
.	TRBJ1-2	13	TRBV29-1	.	TGCAGCGTTAGGGACTCCCGCGGGTATGGCTACACCTTC	CSVRDSRGYGYTF
.	TRBJ1-4	15	TRBV4-1	.	TGCGCCAGCAGTATCGGGGTGTGGACTAATGAAAAACTGTTTTTT	CASSIGVWTNEKLFF
.	TRBJ2-7	16	TRBV28	TRBD2	TGTGCCAGCAGACTAGCGGGAGTGGCCCGACATCGCGAGCAGTACTTC	CASRLAGVARHREQYF
once	TRBJ1-4	14	TRBV19	.	TGTGCCAGTAGTATGGGACACAATAATGAAAAACTGTTTTTT	CASSMGHNNEKLFF
.	TRBJ2-3	15	TRBV24-1	TRBD2	TGTGCCACCAGTGTAGGGGCTGGGAGGGCAGATACGCAGTATTTT	CATSVGAGRADTQYF
.	TRBJ2-5	15	TRBV6-5	TRBD2	TGTGCCAGCAGTTTTGGCGGCGGGGGGGGAGAGACCCAGTACTTC	CASSFGGGGGETQYF
.	TRBJ1-2	14	TRBV10-3	.	TGTGCCATCAGTGAGAACAGGGAAAGCTATGGCTACACCTTC	CAISENRESYGYTF
.	TRBJ1-2	15	TRBV28	.	TGTGCCAGCAGTTTAACAGGGCCCTCTAACTATGGCTACACCTTC	CASSLTGPSNYGYTF
.	TRBJ1-2	13	TRBV30	.	TGTGCCTGGAGTAGACAGGCTAACTATGGCTACACCTTC	CAWSRQANYGYTF
.	TRBJ1-1	13	TRBV30	.	TGTGCCTGGAGACCCCAGGGGAACACTGAAGCTTTCTTT	CAWRPQGNTEAFF
.	TRBJ2-3	14	TRBV5-1	TRBD1	TGCGCCAGCAGCTCCGGGACAGGGGCGGATACGCAGTATTTT	CASSSGTGADTQYF
.	TRBJ2-3	18	TRBV7-9	TRBD1	TGTGCCAGCAGCTTAGTGCTTGGACAGGGGGCGCTGGGAGATACGCAGTATTTT	CASSLVLGQGALGDTQYF
.	TRBJ1-2	12	TRBV28	.	TGTGCCAGCAGTAGACTACAAGGAGGCTACACCTTC	CASSRLQGGYTF
once	TRBJ2-7	15	TRBV19	TRBD1	TGTGCCAGTAGTCCCCGGACAGGGGGTCCTTACGAGCAGTACTTC	CASSPRTGGPYEQYF
.	TRBJ2-7	16	TRBV5-1	TRBD1	TGCGCCAGCAGCTTGGCCCCGGGACAGACTTCTTGGGAGCAGTACTTC	CASSLAPGQTSWEQYF
.	TRBJ2-1	13	TRBV12-5	.	TGTGCTAGTGGTTCTTTACTGGTGAATGAGCAGTTCTTC	CASGSLLVNEQFF
.	TRBJ2-3	12	TRBV2	.	TGTGCCAGCACCGAGCGGAGGGATACGCAGTATTTT	CASTERRDTQYF
.	TRBJ2-1	14	TRBV20-1	TRBD2	TGCAGTGCTAGTGCTGGCGGGAGGTTACGTGAGCAGTTCTTC	CSASAGGRLREQFF
.	TRBJ2-5	19	TRBV5-1	TRBD2	TGCGCCAGCAGCTTGATCTCAGTTGGGCGGGAGGCAAAACAAGAGACCCAGTACTTC	CASSLISVGREAKQETQYF
.	TRBJ2-1	17	TRBV6-1	TRBD2	TGTGCCAGCAGGGAATCGGGACTAGCGGGGGGGTTCAATGAGCAGTTCTTC	CASRESGLAGGFNEQFF
few	TRBJ2-7	15	TRBV2	.	TGTGCCAGCAGTGAAGAGGAGGGAATATCCTACGAGCAGTACTTC	CASSEEEGISYEQYF
.	TRBJ2-2	16	TRBV7-9	TRBD2	TGTGCCAGCAGCTTATTACTAGCGGCGAACACCGGGGAGCTGTTTTTT	CASSLLLAANTGELFF
.	TRBJ1-3	18	TRBV19	TRBD1	TGTGCCAGTAGTTCGCTTAACAGGGGGCGGTTTTCTGGAAACACCATATATTTT	CASSSLNRGRFSGNTIYF
many	TRBJ1-2	17	TRBV7-9	.	TGTGCCAGCAGCTCCCCATGGGGACAAATCTCTAACTATGGCTACACCTTC	CASSSPWGQISNYGYTF
.	TRBJ1-2	13	TRBV19	.	TGTGCCAGTAGTATCCAACAGAACTATGGCTACACCTTC	CASSIQQNYGYTF
.	TRBJ2-7	11	TRBV12-3/TRBV12-4	.	TGTGCCAGCAGTTCCTTGTACGAGCAGTACTTC	CASSSLYEQYF
.	TRBJ2-7	15	TRBV5-1	.	TGCGCCAGTTCCACGGGGGACAGCTTCACCTACGAGCAGTACTTC	CASSTGDSFTYEQYF
.	TRBJ1-1	13	TRBV19	.	TGTGCCAGTAGTCCTTACATGAACACTGAAGCTTTCTTT	CASSPYMNTEAFF
.	TRBJ1-1	15	TRBV5-1	.	TGCGCCAGCAGAGCGCAGGGCTTGAGTCACACTGAAGCTTTCTTT	CASRAQGLSHTEAFF
.	TRBJ1-2	13	TRBV18	.	TGTGCCAGCTCACTAAACAGAAACTATGGCTACACCTTC	CASSLNRNYGYTF
.	TRBJ1-2	14	TRBV4-3	.	TGCGCCAGCAGCCAAGATTCAGGGAAGGGAGGCTACACCTTC	CASSQDSGKGGYTF
.	TRBJ2-7	15	TRBV6-6	.	TGTGCCAGCAGTTCCCCTAGCAATCGGAACCTCGAGCAGTACTTC	CASSSPSNRNLEQYF